This T cell receptor (beta chain) was captured in a study of shared clonotypes between healthy human individuals. Study-level information: CD4 naive cells filled three plates per donor, CD4 memory three, CD8 naive two and CD8 memory one.

Profiled with immunoSEQ multiplex PCR; TCRdb holds only in-frame clones, not every one. In the table there are under 2.5 million clones, roughly 90% of which are singletons. After removal of 7 bases from V and 7 bases from J, the junction contained 9 bases not matched to a gene. The germline V gene encodes CDR1 SQVTM and CDR2 ANQGSEA. The CDR3 is made up of 12 amino acids. This clone was seen once. The chain combines TRBV29-1 with TRBJ2-5, with 7 bases fitting TRBD2. The sequencing sample was made of naive CD4+ T cells from PBMCs. Regarding subset: CD45RA+ positively selected. The sequence was collected from a man aged 18-30 years in good health. Some clones in this sample may be carry-over from other donors' samples. The CDR3 sequence: CSGTRVSGTQYF. The CDR3 nucleotides are TGCAGCGGGACTAGGGTTAGCGGGACCCAGTACTTC.